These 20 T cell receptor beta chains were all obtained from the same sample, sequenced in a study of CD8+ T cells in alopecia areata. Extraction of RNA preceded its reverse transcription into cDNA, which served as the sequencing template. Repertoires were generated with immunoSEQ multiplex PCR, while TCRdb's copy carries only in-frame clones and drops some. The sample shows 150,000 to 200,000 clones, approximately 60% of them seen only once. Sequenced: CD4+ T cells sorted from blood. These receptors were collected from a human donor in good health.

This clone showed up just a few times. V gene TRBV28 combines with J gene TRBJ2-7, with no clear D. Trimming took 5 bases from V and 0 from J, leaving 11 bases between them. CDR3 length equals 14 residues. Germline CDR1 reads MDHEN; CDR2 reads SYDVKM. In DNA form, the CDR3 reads TGTGCCAGCAGTCTGTATGGAAGCTCCTACGAGCAGTACTTC. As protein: CASSLYGSSYEQYF. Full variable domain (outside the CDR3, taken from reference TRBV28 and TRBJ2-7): DVKVTQSSRYLVKRTGEKVFLECVQDMDHENMFWYRQDPGLGLRLIYFSYDVKMKEKGDIPEGYSVSREKKERFSLILESASTNQTSMYLCASSLYGSSYEQYFGPGTRLTVT.

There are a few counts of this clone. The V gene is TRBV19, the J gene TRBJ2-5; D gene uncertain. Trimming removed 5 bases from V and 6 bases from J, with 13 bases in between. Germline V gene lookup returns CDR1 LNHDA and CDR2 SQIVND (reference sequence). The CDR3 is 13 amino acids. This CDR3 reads CASSFGRSKTQYF. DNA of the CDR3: TGTGCCAGTAGTTTTGGCCGTTCGAAGACCCAGTACTTC.

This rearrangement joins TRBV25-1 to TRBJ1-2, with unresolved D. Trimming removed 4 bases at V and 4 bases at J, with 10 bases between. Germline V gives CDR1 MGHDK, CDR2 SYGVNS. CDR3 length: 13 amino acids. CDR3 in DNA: TGTGCCAGCAGTGGAGACATCGCCTATGGCTACACCTTC. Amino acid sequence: CASSGDIAYGYTF.

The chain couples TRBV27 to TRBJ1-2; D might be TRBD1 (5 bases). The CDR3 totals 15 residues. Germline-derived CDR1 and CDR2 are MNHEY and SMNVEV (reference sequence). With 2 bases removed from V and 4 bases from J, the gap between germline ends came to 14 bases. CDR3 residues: CASSLTFRESYGYTF. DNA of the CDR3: TGTGCCAGCAGTTTAACTTTCAGGGAAAGCTATGGCTACACCTTC.

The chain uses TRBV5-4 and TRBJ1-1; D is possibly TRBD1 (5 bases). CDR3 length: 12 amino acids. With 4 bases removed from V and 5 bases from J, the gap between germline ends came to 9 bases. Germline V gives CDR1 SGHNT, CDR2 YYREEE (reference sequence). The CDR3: CASSGGGTEAFF. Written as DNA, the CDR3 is TGTGCCAGCAGCGGTGGGGGTACTGAAGCTTTCTTT.

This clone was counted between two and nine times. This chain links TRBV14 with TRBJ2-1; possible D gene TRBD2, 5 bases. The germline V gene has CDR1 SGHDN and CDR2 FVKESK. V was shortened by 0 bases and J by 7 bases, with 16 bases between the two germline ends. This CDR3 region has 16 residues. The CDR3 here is CASSQDLLVSLNEQFF. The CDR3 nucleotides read TGTGCCAGCAGCCAAGATCTACTAGTTAGTTTGAATGAGCAGTTCTTC.

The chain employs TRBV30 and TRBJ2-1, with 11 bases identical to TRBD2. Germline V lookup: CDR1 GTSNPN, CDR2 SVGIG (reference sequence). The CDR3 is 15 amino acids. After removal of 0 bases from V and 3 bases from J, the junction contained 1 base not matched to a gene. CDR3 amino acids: CAWSVGLAGYNEQFF. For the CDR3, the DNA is TGTGCCTGGAGTGTAGGACTAGCGGGCTACAATGAGCAGTTCTTC.

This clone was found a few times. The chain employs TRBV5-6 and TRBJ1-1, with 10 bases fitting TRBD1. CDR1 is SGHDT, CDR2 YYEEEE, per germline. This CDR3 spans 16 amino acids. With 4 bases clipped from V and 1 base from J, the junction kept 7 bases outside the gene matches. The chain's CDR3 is CASSTGTGAANTEAFF. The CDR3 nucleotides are TGTGCCAGCAGCACCGGGACAGGGGCTGCGAACACTGAAGCTTTCTTT.

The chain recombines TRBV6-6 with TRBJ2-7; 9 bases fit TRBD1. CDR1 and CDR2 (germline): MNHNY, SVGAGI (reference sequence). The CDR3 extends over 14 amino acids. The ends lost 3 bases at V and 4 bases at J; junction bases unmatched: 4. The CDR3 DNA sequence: TGTGCCAGCAGTTATCCCGGGACAGGGTACGAGCAGTACTTC. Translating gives CASSYPGTGYEQYF.

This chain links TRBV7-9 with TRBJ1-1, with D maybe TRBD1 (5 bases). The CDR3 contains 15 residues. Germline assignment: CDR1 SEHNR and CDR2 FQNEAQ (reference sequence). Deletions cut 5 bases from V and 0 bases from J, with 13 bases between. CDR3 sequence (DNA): TGTGCCAGCAGCACCCGGGGGTGGGTGAACACTGAAGCTTTCTTT. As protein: CASSTRGWVNTEAFF.

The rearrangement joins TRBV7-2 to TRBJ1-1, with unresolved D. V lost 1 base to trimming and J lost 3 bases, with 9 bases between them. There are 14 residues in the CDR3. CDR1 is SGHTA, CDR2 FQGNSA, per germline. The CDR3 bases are TGTGCCAGCAGCTTAGGGCAATATTACACTGAAGCTTTCTTT. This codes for CASSLGQYYTEAFF.

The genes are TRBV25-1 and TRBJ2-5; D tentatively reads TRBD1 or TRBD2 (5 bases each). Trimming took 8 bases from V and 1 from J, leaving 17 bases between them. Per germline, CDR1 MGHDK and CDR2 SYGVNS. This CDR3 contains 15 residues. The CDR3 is CASLGTRFPQETQYF. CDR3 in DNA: TGTGCCAGCCTAGGGACCCGATTTCCCCAAGAGACCCAGTACTTC.

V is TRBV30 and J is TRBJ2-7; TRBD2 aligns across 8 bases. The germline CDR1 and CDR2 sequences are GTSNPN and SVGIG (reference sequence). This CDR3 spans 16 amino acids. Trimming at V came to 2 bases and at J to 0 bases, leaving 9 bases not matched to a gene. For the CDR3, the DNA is TGTGCCTGGAGTTCCCCTGGCGGGAGGCTCTCCTACGAGCAGTACTTC. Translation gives CAWSSPGGRLSYEQYF.

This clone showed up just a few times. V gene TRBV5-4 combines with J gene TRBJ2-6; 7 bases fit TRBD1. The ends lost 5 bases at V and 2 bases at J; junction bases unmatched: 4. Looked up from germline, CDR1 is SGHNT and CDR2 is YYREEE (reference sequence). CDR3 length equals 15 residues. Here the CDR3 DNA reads TGTGCCAGCAGATACAGGGGTGCTGGGGCCAACGTCCTGACTTTC. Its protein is CASRYRGAGANVLTF.

In DNA, the CDR3 is TGTGCCAGCTCACGAGGAGGAGATACAGGTCAGCCCCAGCATTTT. Its protein product is CASSRGGDTGQPQHF. The J gene is TRBJ1-5, the V gene TRBV18; D perhaps matches TRBD1 (5 bases). The CDR3 has 15 residues. CDR1 is KGHSH, CDR2 LQKENI, per germline. The ends were cut back, 4 bases at V and 6 bases at J, with 16 bases in the middle.

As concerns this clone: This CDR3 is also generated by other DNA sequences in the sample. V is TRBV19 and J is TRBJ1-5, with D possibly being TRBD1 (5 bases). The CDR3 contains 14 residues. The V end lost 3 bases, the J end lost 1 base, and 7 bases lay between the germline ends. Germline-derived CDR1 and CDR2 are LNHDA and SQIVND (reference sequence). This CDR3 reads CASSIDRSNQPQHF. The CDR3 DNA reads TGTGCCAGTAGTATCGACAGAAGCAATCAGCCCCAGCATTTT.

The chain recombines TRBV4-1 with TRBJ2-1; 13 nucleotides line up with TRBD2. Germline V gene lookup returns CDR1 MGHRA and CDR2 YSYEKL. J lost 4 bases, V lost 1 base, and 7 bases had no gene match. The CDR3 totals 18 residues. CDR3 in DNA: TGCGCCAGCAGCCAAGGCCAACTAGCGGGAGGGCCATACAATGAGCAGTTCTTC. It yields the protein CASSQGQLAGGPYNEQFF.

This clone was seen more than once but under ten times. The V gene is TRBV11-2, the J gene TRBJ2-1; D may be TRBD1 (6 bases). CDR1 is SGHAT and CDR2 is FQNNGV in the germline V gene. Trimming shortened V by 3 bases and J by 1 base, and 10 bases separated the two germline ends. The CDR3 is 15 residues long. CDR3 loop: CASSFMRGSYNEQFF. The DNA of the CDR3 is TGTGCCAGCAGCTTCATGAGGGGGTCCTACAATGAGCAGTTCTTC.

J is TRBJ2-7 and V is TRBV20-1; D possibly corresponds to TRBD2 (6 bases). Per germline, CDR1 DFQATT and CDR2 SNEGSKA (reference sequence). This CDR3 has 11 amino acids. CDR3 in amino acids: CASGFRSEQYF. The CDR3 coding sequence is TGCGCAAGCGGGTTTCGGAGCGAGCAGTACTTC.

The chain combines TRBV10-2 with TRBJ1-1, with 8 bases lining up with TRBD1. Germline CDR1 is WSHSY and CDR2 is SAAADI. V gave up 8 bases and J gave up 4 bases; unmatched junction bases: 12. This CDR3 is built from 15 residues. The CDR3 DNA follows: TGCGCCAGCGCGCCGATGGGACAGGTCACCACTGAAGCTTTCTTT. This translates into CASAPMGQVTTEAFF.